This TCR beta chain was identified during a study of shared clonotypes between healthy human individuals. Naive-designated CD8 cells lacked CD45RO, were positively enriched for CCR7, and omitted terminally differentiated effector memory CD45RA+ cells. Broader study findings: Unshared clonotypes carried lower generation probabilities than those common to all four donors.

CDR3 length equals 16 residues. With 4 bases removed from V and 0 bases from J, the gap between germline ends came to 17 bases. Germline V CDR1 and CDR2: SGHRS, YFSETQ. The data were produced by immunoSEQ multiplex PCR, yet TCRdb's version contains in-frame clones alone and is incomplete. The sample yields hundreds of thousands of clones, about 91% seen once. As for this clone: Its antigen remains unidentified.

The chain couples TRBV5-1 to TRBJ2-7, with TRBD2 as a possible D gene (7 bases). The sequencing sample was made of naive CD8+ T cells sorted from blood. The receptor was derived from a man aged 30 to 39 in good health. CDR3 sequence reads: CASSPAGGPHSYEQYF. The DNA for the CDR3 is TGCGCCAGCAGCCCGGCCGGGGGGCCTCACTCCTACGAGCAGTACTTC. Supplemented by reference TRBV5-1 and TRBJ2-7, the full variable domain reads KAGVTQTPRYLIKTRGQQVTLSCSPISGHRSVSWYQQTPGQGLQFLFEYFSETQRNKGNFPGRFSGRQFSNSRSEMNVSTLELGDSALYLCASSPAGGPHSYEQYFGPGTRLTVT.